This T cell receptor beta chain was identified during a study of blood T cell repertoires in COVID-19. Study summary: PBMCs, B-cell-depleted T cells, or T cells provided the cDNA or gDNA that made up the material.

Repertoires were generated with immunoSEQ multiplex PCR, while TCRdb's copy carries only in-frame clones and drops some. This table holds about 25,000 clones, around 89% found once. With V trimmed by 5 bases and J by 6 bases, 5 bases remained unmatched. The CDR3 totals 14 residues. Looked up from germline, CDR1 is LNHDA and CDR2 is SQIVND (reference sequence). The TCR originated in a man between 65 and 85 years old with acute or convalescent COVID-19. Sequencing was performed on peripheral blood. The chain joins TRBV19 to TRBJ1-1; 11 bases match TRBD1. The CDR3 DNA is TGTGCCAGTAGTGTAGGACAGGGGGCATCTGAAGCTTTCTTT. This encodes CASSVGQGASEAFF.